This section outlines one TCR beta chain sequence together with its context. Clones were read by immunoSEQ multiplex PCR, and TCRdb kept only the in-frame ones, dropping some. The data show tens of thousands of clones, around 94% seen once. The sample is drawn from a study of T cell changes during pregnancy in multiple sclerosis. The CDR3 runs to 13 residues. The V end lost 7 bases, the J end lost 3 bases, and 13 bases lay between the germline ends. CDR1 and CDR2 (germline): SEHNR, FQNEAQ (reference sequence). Sequences were derived from peripheral blood, sampled after pregnancy. The gene calls are TRBV7-9 and TRBJ2-7; D is unresolved. The sequence was collected from a female donor in good health, enrolled as a control in a pregnancy study. The CDR3 spells CASTRGSGYEQYF. CDR3 nucleotide sequence: TGTGCCAGCACCCGAGGATCCGGCTACGAGCAGTACTTC.